This is a list of T cell receptor beta chains from one sample in a study of T cells expressing NK-cell markers. From its re-call of the 5' RACE reads, TCRdb lists each CDR3 protein once, without DNA. This sample carries about 550,000 distinct CDR3 sequences, with about 3.6% going to the ten biggest clones. Sequenced material: blood T cells: a sorted CD56 or NKG2C T cell subset, CD4+ or CD8+ T cells, or bulk PBMC T cells (not recorded which). These receptors were collected from a young man in good health. CDR3s include the opening cysteine and the closing phenylalanine or tryptophan.

j_gene: TRBJ1-5; v_gene: TRBV24-1; CDR3aa: CATSEPGLDQPQHF
j_gene: TRBJ1-1; v_gene: TRBV18; CDR3aa: CASSPNTDRLVLRNTEAFF
j_gene: TRBJ2-7; v_gene: TRBV15; CDR3aa: CATSRGPLIAGEGYEQYF
j_gene: TRBJ2-3; v_gene: TRBV5-1; CDR3aa: CASSNGLRTGEVGTQYF
j_gene: TRBJ2-1; v_gene: TRBV7-9; CDR3aa: CASSTPGTSGWNEQFF
j_gene: TRBJ2-1; v_gene: TRBV6-2/TRBV6-3; CDR3aa: CASRRQSGTLNNEQFF
j_gene: TRBJ2-1; v_gene: TRBV7-8; CDR3aa: CASSLGSWDISYNEQFF
j_gene: TRBJ2-1; v_gene: TRBV5-5; CDR3aa: CASSLVRTSGSSYNEQFF
j_gene: TRBJ2-7; v_gene: TRBV11-2; CDR3aa: CASSLPGLDVRQYF
j_gene: TRBJ2-4; v_gene: TRBV20-1; CDR3aa: CSARDRDRENIQYF
j_gene: TRBJ2-1; v_gene: TRBV10-3; CDR3aa: CAISEPGLAASAGEQFF